A single sample is the source of the 28 T cell receptor delta chains below, sequenced in a study of gamma-delta chains in newborns, infants, children. TCRdb processed the reads again with the CATT caller. The sample contains around 2,300 delta-chain clones, over 0.95% of which appear only once. The specimen sequenced was blood. The receptors here all came from a child who was a newborn, infant or young child, either healthy, febrile or measles-vaccinated (not recorded which).

This clone has only a few counts. The translation of this DNA and the TCRdb protein of a much larger clone differ at residue 12, probably owing to a read error; the protein shown here is translated from the DNA. The chain employs TRDV2 and TRDJ3; D is possibly TRDD3 (6 bases). Germline V gene lookup returns CDR1 GEAIGNYY and CDR2 EKD. The CDR3 is made up of 18 amino acids. CDR3 sequence reads: CACDSAGPSSWGTRQMFF. Written as DNA, the CDR3 is TGTGCCTGTGACAGCGCCGGGCCCAGCTCCTGGGGCACCCGACAGATGTTTTTC.

This clone was detected a few times. V is TRDV2 and J is TRDJ1; 8 nucleotides match TRDD3. The V segment lost 0 bases and the J segment 0 bases; nucleotides outside the gene matches: 5. The CDR3 consists of 16 residues. Germline CDR1 GEAIGNYY, CDR2 EKD. The CDR3 here is CACDTLLLGDTDKLIF. The CDR3 DNA reads as TGTGCCTGTGACACCCTCTTACTGGGGGACACCGATAAACTCATCTTT.

Concerning this clone: For this DNA, TCRdb reports the protein of a much larger clone, which diverges at residue 4, most likely from a read error; the protein presented here is translated directly from the DNA. The chain couples TRDV2 to TRDJ1; 9 bases map to TRDD3. The germline CDR1 and CDR2 sequences are GEAIGNYY and EKD. The CDR3 has 17 residues. The CDR3 nucleotides read TGTGCCTGTGGCACCGTCCGGGGGATACCAAGCACCGATAAACTCATCTTT. Residues: CACGTVRGIPSTDKLIF.

On this clone itself: A much larger clone differs by one base, so this may be a read error. This specimen includes other DNA sequences encoding the same CDR3. This chain links TRDV2 with TRDJ3; 8 nucleotides line up with TRDD3. The CDR3 is made up of 19 amino acids. Germline V gene data show CDR1 as GEAIGNYY and CDR2 as EKD. The CDR3 DNA is TGTGCCTGTGACACCGTCGAGGTGGGGGATGGCCGGGACACCCGACAAATGTTTTTC. It translates to CACDTVEVGDGRDTRQMFF.

A word on this clone: TCRdb pairs this DNA with a much larger clone's protein that differs at residue 11, likely a read error; the protein shown was translated from the DNA. The chain is built from TRDV2 and TRDJ2; 8 positions match TRDD3. There are 15 residues in the CDR3. Germline V gene lookup returns CDR1 GEAIGNYY and CDR2 EKD. CDR3 residues: CACDTLGAMTVQLFF. The CDR3 DNA reads TGTGCCTGTGACACACTGGGGGCAATGACAGTACAACTCTTCTTT.

On this clone itself: It may be a read error: a sequence one base away is much more abundant. This sample includes further DNA sequences coding for the same CDR3. The chain carries TRDV2 and TRDJ2, with 8 nucleotides matching TRDD3. The CDR3 length is 13 residues. Germline V gives CDR1 GEAIGNYY, CDR2 EKD. The CDR3 is CACDTGGTAQLFF. The CDR3 bases are TGTGCCTGCGACACTGGGGGGACAGCACAACTCTTCTTT.

By its share, this clone is medium-sized. A read error may produce the germline difference seen at one junction end. This chain joins TRDV2 and TRDJ3; D might be TRDD3 (6 bases). Germline-derived CDR1 and CDR2 are GEAIGNYY and EKD. The CDR3 is made up of 16 amino acids. Written as DNA, the CDR3 is TGTGCCTGTGACAAACTGGGCTCCTGGAACACCCGACAGATGTTTTTC. Its translation is CACDKLGSWNTRQMFF.

In regard to this clone: This DNA translates differently at residue 11 from the TCRdb protein, which is that of a much larger clone; a read error is likely, and the protein shown is the DNA's own translation. The chain recombines TRDV2 with TRDJ1; TRDD3 aligns across 9 bases. The CDR3 totals 15 residues. CDR1 and CDR2 (germline): GEAIGNYY, EKD. In DNA, the CDR3 is TGTGCCTGTGACACCTACGGGGGATACACCAATAAACTCATCTTT. This sequence encodes CACDTYGGYTNKLIF.

Of note for this clone: It may be a read error: a sequence one base away is much more abundant. The V gene lacks a call, and TRDJ3 is the J gene; no check of the table's D call, TRDD3, against the DNA was made. The CDR3 spans 23 residues. The CDR3 coding sequence is TGTGCCTGTGACACCGTCCTTCTTTCTGTGGGAATTCCCGCCTCCTGGGACACCCGACAGATGTTTTTC. It translates to CACDTVLLSVGIPASWDTRQMFF.

Note on this clone: This DNA translates differently at residue 11 from the TCRdb protein, which is that of a much larger clone; a read error is likely, and the protein shown is the DNA's own translation. The CDR3 DNA reads as TGTGCCTGTGACACTGGGGGATACTATTCCCGGGACACCCGACAGATGTTTTTC. It specifies CACDTGGYYSRDTRQMFF. The V and J genes are TRDV2 and TRDJ3, with 10 bases fitting TRDD3. The CDR3 runs to 18 residues. The germline V gene has CDR1 GEAIGNYY and CDR2 EKD. With V trimmed by 1 base and J by 5 bases, 7 bases remained unmatched.

This clone was picked up a small number of times. A far larger clone is just one base off, so this is likely a read error. Other DNA sequences in the same sample also yield this CDR3. V usage is TRDV2 and J usage is TRDJ3, with 7 bases that match TRDD3. Germline CDR1 GEAIGNYY, CDR2 EKD. The CDR3 covers 16 residues. The CDR3, as DNA: TGTGCCTGTGACTGGGGGAGCTCCTGGGACACCCGCCAGATGTTTTTC. It specifies CACDWGSSWDTRQMFF.

As concerns this clone: Since a much larger clone is just one base distant, this may be a read error. The chain has TRDV2 and TRDJ3, with 10 bases aligning to TRDD3. This CDR3 is 20 amino acids long. CDR1 GEAIGNYY and CDR2 EKD come from the germline V gene. The CDR3 region is CARDTVYWGIGSWDTRQMFF. DNA for the CDR3: TGTGCCCGTGACACCGTCTACTGGGGGATCGGCTCCTGGGACACCCGACAGATGTTTTTC.

This clone is classed as large. V and J are TRDV2 and TRDJ3; D not certain. Deletions cut 0 bases from V and 0 bases from J, with 8 bases between. Germline loops: CDR1 GEAIGNYY, CDR2 EKD. This CDR3 is built from 17 residues. CDR3 protein: CACDTLAGSWDTRQMFF. CDR3 DNA sequence: TGTGCCTGTGACACCCTGGCGGGCTCCTGGGACACCCGACAGATGTTTTTC.

Within the sample, this clone is medium-sized. This specimen includes other DNA sequences encoding the same CDR3. V and J are TRDV2 and TRDJ3, with D possibly TRDD3 on 6 matching bases. Germline CDR1 reads GEAIGNYY; CDR2 reads EKD. The germline V and J ends were trimmed by 0 bases and 0 bases, with 8 bases remaining between them. CDR3 size: 17 residues. CDR3 DNA: TGTGCCTGTGACACCGTACTGGGCTCCTGGGACACCCGACAGATGTTTTTC. Encoded protein: CACDTVLGSWDTRQMFF.

This clone was counted only a few times. The likely explanation is a read error, given a far larger clone one base away. This CDR3 is also generated by other DNA sequences in the sample. The CDR3 protein is CACDTAGGYWDTRQMFF. CDR3 DNA sequence: TGTGCCTGCGACACCGCTGGGGGATACTGGGACACCCGACAGATGTTTTTC. The chain combines TRDV2 with TRDJ3; the match to TRDD3 covers 10 bases. Per germline, CDR1 GEAIGNYY and CDR2 EKD. This CDR3 region has 17 residues.

This clone has a handful of counts. The chain employs TRDV2 and TRDJ3; 11 nucleotides match TRDD3. CDR3 size: 20 residues. V shed 2 bases, J shed 0 bases, and the junction held 8 bases outside the gene matches. In germline, CDR1 is GEAIGNYY, CDR2 EKD. In DNA, the CDR3 is TGTGCCTGTGACAGCCATAACTGGGGGATAAACTCCTGGGACACCCGACAGATGTTTTTC. Protein sequence: CACDSHNWGINSWDTRQMFF.

There are a few counts of this clone. The protein that TCRdb holds for this DNA derives from a much larger clone and differs from the translated DNA at residue 4, which likely indicates a read error; the protein shown here is translated from the DNA. Other DNA sequences in the same sample also yield this CDR3. This chain links TRDV2 with TRDJ2; D may be TRDD3 (5 bases). This CDR3 has 14 residues. The germline CDR1 and CDR2 sequences are GEAIGNYY and EKD. CDR3 residues: CACGTVGITAQLFF. DNA for the CDR3: TGTGCCTGTGGCACCGTCGGGATTACAGCACAACTCTTCTTT.

The chain recombines TRDV2 with TRDJ3, with 8 bases aligning to TRDD3. Germline CDR1 GEAIGNYY, CDR2 EKD. The J segment lost 0 bases and the V segment lost 1 base, leaving 1 base of the junction unmatched. CDR3 size: 17 residues. The CDR3 DNA follows: TGTGCCTGTGACACGCTGGGGGACTCCTGGGACACCCGACAGATGTTTTTC. This codes for CACDTLGDSWDTRQMFF.

Regarding this clone: One base separates it from a far larger clone, so it is likely a read error. The sample carries other DNA sequences with the same CDR3. This chain uses TRDV2 with TRDJ1, with 7 bases identical to TRDD3. Germline V lookup: CDR1 GEAIGNYY, CDR2 EKD. The CDR3 contains 15 residues. The V gene end was trimmed by 3 bases and the J gene end by 0 bases; junction bases not matched to a gene: 6. CDR3 region: CACDVLGPYTDKLIF. CDR3 DNA: TGTGCCTGTGACGTACTGGGGCCATACACCGATAAACTCATCTTT.

Within the sample, this clone is large. The sample has other DNA sequences that encode this CDR3 too. CDR3 DNA: TGTGCCTGTGACCCCTTACTGGGGGATCCAGCAGCACAACTCTTCTTT. Translated, it gives CACDPLLGDPAAQLFF. The chain joins TRDV2 to TRDJ2; 10 bases fit TRDD3. The CDR3 contains 16 residues. Germline lookup yields CDR1 GEAIGNYY and CDR2 EKD. Germline trimming cut 3 bases from V and 6 bases from J; bases unmatched to any gene: 9.

The chain has TRDV2 and TRDJ3; 7 nucleotides align to TRDD3. V was clipped by 0 bases and J by 0 bases; unmatched bases: 7. The CDR3 sequence is 19 residues long. Germline CDR1 GEAIGNYY, CDR2 EKD. The CDR3 reads CACDTWGKDASWDTRQMFF. The CDR3 nucleotides read TGTGCCTGTGACACCTGGGGGAAGGATGCCTCCTGGGACACCCGACAGATGTTTTTC.

On this clone itself: A far larger clone is one base from this, pointing to a likely read error. Other DNA sequences within the sample encode an identical CDR3. The CDR3 bases are TGTGCCTGTGACACCGTACTGGGAGCCTCGGCTTTGACAGCACAACTCTTCTTT. Translated, it gives CACDTVLGASALTAQLFF. The rearrangement uses TRDV2 and TRDJ2, with a weak D call TRDD3 (6 bases). Deletions cut 0 bases from V and 0 bases from J, with 16 bases between. The CDR3 loop spans 18 amino acids. The V gene's germline CDR1 is GEAIGNYY and CDR2 EKD.

This clone turned up a few times. TCRdb has a much larger clone's protein, which differs at residue 12 from the translation of this DNA, likely because of a read error; what is shown is the protein translated from the DNA. The rearrangement links TRDV2 to TRDJ3, with TRDD3 identical over 10 bases. CDR1 and CDR2 (germline): GEAIGNYY, EKD. This CDR3 has 18 amino acids. CDR3: CACDTVGDTSWGTRQMFF. The CDR3 DNA is TGTGCCTGTGACACCGTGGGGGATACATCCTGGGGCACCCGACAGATGTTTTTC.

There are a few counts of this clone. Since a far larger clone is one base different, this is likely a read error. The same CDR3 can be traced to other DNA sequences in this sample. The gene calls are TRDV2 and TRDJ2; D might be TRDD3 (5 bases). The CDR3 runs 14 residues. Per germline, CDR1 GEAIGNYY and CDR2 EKD. The CDR3 DNA reads as TGCGCCTGTGACACCGTCGGGATTACAGCACAACTCTTCTTT. This encodes CACDTVGITAQLFF.

About this clone: A clone one base away is much larger, so this may be a read error. Different DNA sequences within this sample yield the same CDR3. This chain connects TRDV2 to TRDJ2, with a possible D match to TRDD2 (7 bases). This CDR3 contains 18 residues. Per the germline V gene, CDR1 is GEAIGNYY and CDR2 is EKD. The CDR3 protein is CACDTVGGPSSGTAQLFF. In nucleotides, the CDR3 is TGCGCCTGTGACACCGTCGGGGGACCTTCCTCGGGGACAGCACAACTCTTCTTT.

A few counts support this clone. TCRdb attributes to this sequence the protein of a much larger clone, which differs from the DNA translation at residue 14; a read error is likely, and the protein displayed is translated from the DNA. This chain connects TRDV2 to TRDJ3; 8 nucleotides line up with TRDD3. Germline lookup yields CDR1 GEAIGNYY and CDR2 EKD. The CDR3 spans 19 residues. The CDR3 spells CACDTLGEYSSWDARQMFF. The CDR3 region has the DNA TGTGCCTGTGACACTCTGGGGGAGTATAGCTCCTGGGACGCCCGACAGATGTTTTTC.

Relative to its sample, this clone is medium-sized. The V gene is TRDV1, the J gene TRDJ1; 9 nucleotides line up with TRDD3. V shed 2 bases, J shed 0 bases, and the junction held 10 bases outside the gene matches. The CDR3 contains 18 residues. CDR1 and CDR2 (germline): TSWWSYY, QGS. CDR3 residues: CALGERATGGPYTDKLIF. CDR3 nucleotides: TGTGCTCTTGGGGAAAGAGCTACTGGGGGACCGTACACCGATAAACTCATCTTT.

This clone was seen a handful of times. Translating this DNA gives a protein that differs at residue 8 from the TCRdb one, which belongs to a much larger clone; a read error is likely, and the protein shown is this translation. V gene TRDV2 combines with J gene TRDJ3; D remains unclear. The CDR3 has 15 amino acids. The V gene's germline CDR1 is GEAIGNYY and CDR2 EKD. V was pared by 3 bases and J by 5 bases, with 10 bases between. The CDR3 sequence: CACDLATRDTRQMFF. CDR3 nucleotides: TGTGCCTGTGACCTGGCCACCCGGGACACCCGACAGATGTTTTTC.